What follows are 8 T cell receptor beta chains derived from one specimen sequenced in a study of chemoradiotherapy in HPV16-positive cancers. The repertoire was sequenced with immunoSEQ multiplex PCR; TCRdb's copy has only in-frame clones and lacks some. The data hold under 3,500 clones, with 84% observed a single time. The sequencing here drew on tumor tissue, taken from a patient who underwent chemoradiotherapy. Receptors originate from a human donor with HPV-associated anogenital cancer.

Here the CDR3 DNA reads TGTGCCAGCAGCAAGGGGCAGGCAGAGAAAAAACTGTTTTTT. As protein: CASSKGQAEKKLFF. The chain has TRBV7-9 and TRBJ1-4; perhaps TRBD1 as D (5 bases). CDR1 SEHNR and CDR2 FQNEAQ come from the germline V gene (reference sequence). The V end was cut by 5 bases, the J end by 9 bases, with 16 bases between. CDR3 length equals 14 residues.

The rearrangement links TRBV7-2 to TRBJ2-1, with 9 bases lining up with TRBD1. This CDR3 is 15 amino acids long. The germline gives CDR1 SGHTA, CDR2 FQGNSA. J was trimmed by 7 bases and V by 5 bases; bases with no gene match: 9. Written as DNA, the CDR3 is TGTGCCAGCAGCCTCCGACAGGGGGTGAGTAATGAGCAGTTCTTC. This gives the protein CASSLRQGVSNEQFF.

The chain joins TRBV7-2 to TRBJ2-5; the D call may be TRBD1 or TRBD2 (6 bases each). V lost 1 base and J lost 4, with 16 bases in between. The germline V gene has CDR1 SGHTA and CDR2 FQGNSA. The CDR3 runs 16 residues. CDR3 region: CASSLVGGRVRETQYF. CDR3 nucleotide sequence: TGTGCCAGCAGCTTAGTGGGGGGCAGGGTGAGAGAGACCCAGTACTTC.

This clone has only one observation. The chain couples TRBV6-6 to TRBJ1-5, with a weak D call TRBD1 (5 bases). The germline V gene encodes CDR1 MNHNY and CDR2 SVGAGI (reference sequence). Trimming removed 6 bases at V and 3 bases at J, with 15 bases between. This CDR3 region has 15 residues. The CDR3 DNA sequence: TGTGCCAGCAGACCCGACAGTCCCCCCAATCAGCCCCAGCATTTT. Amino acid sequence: CASRPDSPPNQPQHF.

The CDR3 loop is CASSEGGLETQYF. Written as DNA, the CDR3 is TGTGCCAGCAGTGAAGGGGGGTTAGAGACCCAGTACTTC. V is TRBV6-1 and J is TRBJ2-5; possibly TRBD1 or TRBD2 for D (5 bases each). This CDR3 region has 13 residues. Trimming pared 1 base from V and 4 bases from J, leaving 7 bases between. CDR1 is MNHNS and CDR2 is SASEGT in the germline V gene.

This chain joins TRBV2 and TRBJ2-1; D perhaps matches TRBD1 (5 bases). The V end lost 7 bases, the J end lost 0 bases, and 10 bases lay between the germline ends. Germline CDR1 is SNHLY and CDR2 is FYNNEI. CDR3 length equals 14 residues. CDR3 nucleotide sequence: TGTGCCAGCAAAGGGGTTAGCTCCTACAATGAGCAGTTCTTC. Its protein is CASKGVSSYNEQFF.

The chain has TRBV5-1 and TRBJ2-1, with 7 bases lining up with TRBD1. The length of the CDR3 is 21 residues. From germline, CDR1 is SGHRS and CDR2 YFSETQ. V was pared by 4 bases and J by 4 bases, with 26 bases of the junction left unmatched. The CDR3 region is CASSPTAGGLGSSGVYNEQFF. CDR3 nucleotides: TGCGCCAGCAGCCCCACTGCAGGGGGATTGGGGAGTTCGGGCGTATACAATGAGCAGTTCTTC.

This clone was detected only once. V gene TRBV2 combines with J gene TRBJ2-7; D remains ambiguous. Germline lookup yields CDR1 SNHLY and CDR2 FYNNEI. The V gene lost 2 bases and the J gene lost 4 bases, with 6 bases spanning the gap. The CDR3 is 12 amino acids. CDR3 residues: CASSESRYEQYF. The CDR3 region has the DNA TGTGCCAGCAGTGAATCCCGGTACGAGCAGTACTTC.